The rows below give T cell receptor beta chains drawn from one sample of a study of regulatory T cells in long-lasting Graves disease. TCRdb recomputed calls from the multiplex PCR reads with MiXCR, one row per CDR3 protein. The sample shows around 420,000 distinct CDR3 sequences, about a sixth of them seen only once. Specimen: peripheral blood mononuclear cells (PBMCs), collected at new diagnosis, from a patient treated with antithyroid drugs. All receptors derive from a female donor with Graves disease. Each CDR3 is given with its conserved first and last residue. The D gene is left open where the match is weak. Part of the rows lack a size; the others show once, few, many or a class for expanded clones.

v_gene: TRBV3-1
j_gene: TRBJ2-5
d_gene: TRBD2
abundance: many
CDR3nt: TGTGCCAGCAGCCAACTAGCGGGGATTCAAGAGACCCAGTACTTC
CDR3aa: CASSQLAGIQETQYF

v_gene: TRBV5-1
j_gene: TRBJ1-3
d_gene: NA
abundance: many
CDR3nt: TGCGCCAGCAGCTTGGCCGAAAGGGCTGGAAACACCATATATTTT
CDR3aa: CASSLAERAGNTIYF

v_gene: TRBV30
j_gene: TRBJ1-4
d_gene: NA
abundance: NA
CDR3nt: TGTGCCTGGAGGGCCCGGATGGGGTCTAATGAAAAACTGTTCTTT
CDR3aa: CAWRARMGSNEKLFF

v_gene: TRBV5-1
j_gene: TRBJ2-7
d_gene: TRBD1
abundance: many
CDR3nt: TGCGCCAGCAGCTTGGAAACAGGGGGTGTCTACGAGCAGTACTTC
CDR3aa: CASSLETGGVYEQYF

v_gene: TRBV28
j_gene: TRBJ2-7
d_gene: TRBD1
abundance: many
CDR3nt: TGTGCCAGCAGTTTACCCCCGACCGGGACAGATTACGAGCAGTACTTC
CDR3aa: CASSLPPTGTDYEQYF

v_gene: TRBV5-4
j_gene: TRBJ1-2
d_gene: TRBD1
abundance: NA
CDR3nt: TGTGCCAGCAGCTTGGCGGCAGGGGGCGTGAGTGGCTACACCTTC
CDR3aa: CASSLAAGGVSGYTF

v_gene: TRBV6-5
j_gene: TRBJ1-6
d_gene: NA
abundance: few
CDR3nt: TGTGCCAGCAGTTACCTTGGACAAGCCTCCTATAATTCACCCCTCCACTTT
CDR3aa: CASSYLGQASYNSPLHF

v_gene: TRBV7-3
j_gene: TRBJ1-2
d_gene: TRBD1
abundance: medium-sized
CDR3nt: TGTGCCAGCAGCCGGGACAGGGAATATGGCTACACCTTC
CDR3aa: CASSRDREYGYTF

v_gene: TRBV15
j_gene: TRBJ1-4
d_gene: NA
abundance: NA
CDR3nt: TGTGCCACCAGCAGAGATCGGGCGGCAACTAATGAAAAACTGTTTTTT
CDR3aa: CATSRDRAATNEKLFF

v_gene: TRBV28
j_gene: TRBJ2-1
d_gene: NA
abundance: many
CDR3nt: TGTGCCAGCAGTGAGGGACCCACCTACAATGAGCAGTTCTTC
CDR3aa: CASSEGPTYNEQFF

v_gene: TRBV30
j_gene: TRBJ1-1
d_gene: NA
abundance: many
CDR3nt: TGTGCCTCCAGGGTGGGGGCAAAGACTGAAGCTTTCTTT
CDR3aa: CASRVGAKTEAFF

v_gene: TRBV29-1
j_gene: TRBJ1-2
d_gene: TRBD1
abundance: few
CDR3nt: TGCAGCGTGGGCGGGAGTCAGACAGGGCCAGGACATGGCTACACCTTC
CDR3aa: CSVGGSQTGPGHGYTF

v_gene: TRBV6-1
j_gene: TRBJ2-5
d_gene: NA
abundance: many
CDR3nt: TGTGCCAGCAGTCGCGGGACGGGGCGAGAGACCCAGTACTTC
CDR3aa: CASSRGTGRETQYF

v_gene: TRBV5-1
j_gene: TRBJ1-1
d_gene: TRBD1
abundance: NA
CDR3nt: TGCGCCAGCAGCGAGGGACAGGGGGCTTGGAACACTGAAGCTTTCTTT
CDR3aa: CASSEGQGAWNTEAFF

v_gene: TRBV7-3
j_gene: TRBJ2-5
d_gene: NA
abundance: many
CDR3nt: TGTGCCAGCAGCTTATCTGGGTCAGTTTGGGAGACCCAGTACTTC
CDR3aa: CASSLSGSVWETQYF

v_gene: TRBV13
j_gene: TRBJ2-2
d_gene: NA
abundance: many
CDR3nt: TGTGCCAGCAGCATCTGGAGGGAGGTCGGGGAGCTGTTTTTT
CDR3aa: CASSIWREVGELFF

v_gene: TRBV20-1
j_gene: TRBJ2-2
d_gene: TRBD1
abundance: NA
CDR3nt: TGCAGTGCTAGAGACGTTCGGAACAGGGGGCGTTCCGGGGAGCTGTTTTTT
CDR3aa: CSARDVRNRGRSGELFF

v_gene: TRBV9
j_gene: TRBJ2-2
d_gene: NA
abundance: many
CDR3nt: TGTGCCAGCAGCCGTAGGGGCCCTAACACCGGGGAGCTGTTTTTT
CDR3aa: CASSRRGPNTGELFF

v_gene: TRBV20-1
j_gene: TRBJ1-5
d_gene: NA
abundance: many
CDR3nt: TGCAGTGCTACGTGGGGACCAAACAATCAGCCCCAGCATTTT
CDR3aa: CSATWGPNNQPQHF

v_gene: TRBV24-1
j_gene: TRBJ2-3
d_gene: NA
abundance: many
CDR3nt: TGTGCCACCAGTGATTGTGCGGGGCTTAGCACAGATACGCAGTATTTT
CDR3aa: CATSDCAGLSTDTQYF

v_gene: TRBV4-1
j_gene: TRBJ1-2
d_gene: NA
abundance: NA
CDR3nt: TGCGCCAGCAGCCAAGAATGCAGCCCAAACTATGGCTACACCTTC
CDR3aa: CASSQECSPNYGYTF

v_gene: TRBV12-3/TRBV12-4
j_gene: TRBJ2-7
d_gene: TRBD2
abundance: many
CDR3nt: TGTGCCAGCAGTGGACTAGTCTACGAGCAGTACTTC
CDR3aa: CASSGLVYEQYF

v_gene: TRBV7-2
j_gene: TRBJ1-1
d_gene: TRBD1
abundance: many
CDR3nt: TGTGCCAGCAGCTTAGGGGGAAGGACAGGGGGCGCAAGGATGAACACTGAAGCTTTCTTT
CDR3aa: CASSLGGRTGGARMNTEAFF

v_gene: TRBV7-2
j_gene: TRBJ2-1
d_gene: TRBD2
abundance: many
CDR3nt: TGTGCCAGCAGCGGGGGAGCGGGGGGGTATCGGAATGAGCAGTTCTTC
CDR3aa: CASSGGAGGYRNEQFF

v_gene: TRBV9
j_gene: TRBJ1-3
d_gene: NA
abundance: many
CDR3nt: TGTGCCAGTGCTATAACCGGGTCTTCTGGAAACACCATATATTTT
CDR3aa: CASAITGSSGNTIYF

v_gene: TRBV4-1
j_gene: TRBJ2-7
d_gene: NA
abundance: NA
CDR3nt: TGCGCCAGCAGCCAGGGCCCCGCGAAGATGTCCTACGAGCAGTACTTC
CDR3aa: CASSQGPAKMSYEQYF

v_gene: TRBV25-1
j_gene: TRBJ2-5
d_gene: NA
abundance: NA
CDR3nt: TGTGCCAGCGCCCTCTCCGGGTCCCAAGAGACCCAGTACTTC
CDR3aa: CASALSGSQETQYF

v_gene: TRBV7-7
j_gene: TRBJ2-3
d_gene: NA
abundance: many
CDR3nt: TGTGCCAGCAGCCGCACTAGGACAGATACGCAGTATTTT
CDR3aa: CASSRTRTDTQYF

v_gene: TRBV19
j_gene: TRBJ1-2
d_gene: TRBD1
abundance: many
CDR3nt: TGTGCCAGTAGTACCGGAGACAGGGCGGTCGGCTACACCTTC
CDR3aa: CASSTGDRAVGYTF

v_gene: TRBV5-1
j_gene: TRBJ2-7
d_gene: TRBD2
abundance: many
CDR3nt: TGCGCCAGCAGCTTGTCAAGGACTAGCGGGGTCGACTACGAGCAGTACTTC
CDR3aa: CASSLSRTSGVDYEQYF

v_gene: TRBV6-5
j_gene: TRBJ1-2
d_gene: NA
abundance: few
CDR3nt: TGTGCCAGCAGTTACTCGGGCGAGGGGAACTATGGCTACACCTTC
CDR3aa: CASSYSGEGNYGYTF

v_gene: TRBV5-1
j_gene: TRBJ2-7
d_gene: NA
abundance: NA
CDR3nt: TGCGCCAGCAGCCAAGGGACATTTTCCTACGAGCAGTACTTC
CDR3aa: CASSQGTFSYEQYF

v_gene: TRBV6-1
j_gene: TRBJ1-2
d_gene: NA
abundance: many
CDR3nt: TGTGCCAGCAGTGACTCTAACTATGGCTACACCTTC
CDR3aa: CASSDSNYGYTF

v_gene: TRBV10-3
j_gene: TRBJ2-5
d_gene: NA
abundance: many
CDR3nt: TGTGCCATCAGTGAGTCCCCAGGGGAAGAGACCCAGTACTTC
CDR3aa: CAISESPGEETQYF

v_gene: TRBV29-1
j_gene: TRBJ2-1
d_gene: TRBD2
abundance: many
CDR3nt: TGCAGCTCGGCGGGGGGGGATTCAAATGAGCAGTTCTTC
CDR3aa: CSSAGGDSNEQFF

v_gene: TRBV29-1
j_gene: TRBJ2-4
d_gene: NA
abundance: many
CDR3nt: TGCAGCGTTGAAGATACCCCCCTACTAGCCAAAAACATTCAGTACTTC
CDR3aa: CSVEDTPLLAKNIQYF

v_gene: TRBV3-1
j_gene: TRBJ2-2
d_gene: NA
abundance: NA
CDR3nt: TGTGCCAGCAGCCAAGAGGGTCTGCGGGGAATCGGCGGGGAGCTGTTTTTT
CDR3aa: CASSQEGLRGIGGELFF

v_gene: TRBV27
j_gene: TRBJ1-1
d_gene: NA
abundance: many
CDR3nt: TGTGCCAGCACCCGCGGCGCTGCGGCTTTCTTT
CDR3aa: CASTRGAAAFF

v_gene: TRBV11-2
j_gene: TRBJ2-3
d_gene: TRBD1
abundance: many
CDR3nt: TGTGCCAGCAGCTTAGGCTGGACAGGGGGCGCCGTGGATACGCAGTATTTT
CDR3aa: CASSLGWTGGAVDTQYF

v_gene: TRBV4-1
j_gene: TRBJ1-2
d_gene: NA
abundance: NA
CDR3nt: TGCGCCAGCAGCCAAGATGGGCAGGGCCTCTATGGCTACACCTTC
CDR3aa: CASSQDGQGLYGYTF

v_gene: TRBV5-5
j_gene: TRBJ1-1
d_gene: TRBD1
abundance: many
CDR3nt: TGTGCCAGCAGCTTGGCCCCGACAGGGGGAAGCACTGAAGCTTTCTTT
CDR3aa: CASSLAPTGGSTEAFF

v_gene: TRBV11-2
j_gene: TRBJ2-2
d_gene: NA
abundance: many
CDR3nt: TGTGCCAGCAGCTTAGGGAGTGCTACCGGGGAGCTGTTTTTT
CDR3aa: CASSLGSATGELFF

v_gene: TRBV12-3/TRBV12-4
j_gene: TRBJ2-3
d_gene: NA
abundance: many
CDR3nt: TGTGCCAGCAGTTTCAGGGGCGGGAGCACAGATACGCAGTATTTT
CDR3aa: CASSFRGGSTDTQYF

v_gene: TRBV6-2/TRBV6-3
j_gene: TRBJ1-1
d_gene: TRBD1
abundance: many
CDR3nt: TGTGCCAGCAGAGCGACAGGGAACCCTGAAGCTTTCTTT
CDR3aa: CASRATGNPEAFF

v_gene: TRBV5-1
j_gene: TRBJ1-2
d_gene: TRBD1
abundance: few
CDR3nt: TGCGCCAGCAGCTGGGACAGGGGGCCAGGCTACACCTTC
CDR3aa: CASSWDRGPGYTF

v_gene: TRBV27
j_gene: TRBJ2-3
d_gene: NA
abundance: many
CDR3nt: TGTGCCAGCAGTCAGGGACTTAGCACAGATACGCAGTATTTT
CDR3aa: CASSQGLSTDTQYF

v_gene: TRBV19
j_gene: TRBJ1-1
d_gene: TRBD1
abundance: NA
CDR3nt: TGTGCCAGTTGTCGGGACAGAGGGGGGACTGAAGCTTTCTTT
CDR3aa: CASCRDRGGTEAFF

v_gene: TRBV5-1
j_gene: TRBJ1-1
d_gene: NA
abundance: once
CDR3nt: TGCGCCAGCAGCTTAGGCGGGGGCCGGATGAACACTGAAGCTTTCTTT
CDR3aa: CASSLGGGRMNTEAFF

v_gene: TRBV13
j_gene: TRBJ2-1
d_gene: NA
abundance: many
CDR3nt: TGTGCCAGCAGCCTCGGGACTCGGAATGAGCAGTTCTTC
CDR3aa: CASSLGTRNEQFF

v_gene: TRBV13
j_gene: TRBJ2-1
d_gene: TRBD2
abundance: many
CDR3nt: TGTGCCAGCAGCTACTCCCTAGCGGAAGACAATGAGCAGTTCTTC
CDR3aa: CASSYSLAEDNEQFF

v_gene: TRBV19
j_gene: TRBJ2-7
d_gene: NA
abundance: NA
CDR3nt: TGTGCCAGTACCCGGACGTACGGGAGCGGACAAGACTACGAGCAGTACTTC
CDR3aa: CASTRTYGSGQDYEQYF

v_gene: TRBV11-2
j_gene: TRBJ2-1
d_gene: TRBD2
abundance: few
CDR3nt: TGTGCCAGCAGTCCCAGCGGGAGTAGCGACAATGAGCAGTTCTTC
CDR3aa: CASSPSGSSDNEQFF

v_gene: TRBV12-3/TRBV12-4
j_gene: TRBJ1-3
d_gene: NA
abundance: many
CDR3nt: TGTGCCAGCAGTCGAAGTGACAGAAACTCTGGAAACACCATATATTTT
CDR3aa: CASSRSDRNSGNTIYF

v_gene: TRBV2
j_gene: TRBJ2-1
d_gene: TRBD2
abundance: many
CDR3nt: TGTGCCAGCAGGGGACTAGCAGACGAGGGGGATGAGCAGTTCTTC
CDR3aa: CASRGLADEGDEQFF

v_gene: TRBV6-1
j_gene: TRBJ1-5
d_gene: NA
abundance: once
CDR3nt: TGTGCCAGTCAAAGTACCGATCAGCCCCAGCATTTT
CDR3aa: CASQSTDQPQHF

v_gene: TRBV6-1
j_gene: TRBJ2-7
d_gene: TRBD1
abundance: many
CDR3nt: TGTGCCAGCAGACGACCGGGACAGGGGGTCTCCTACGAGCAGTACTTC
CDR3aa: CASRRPGQGVSYEQYF

v_gene: TRBV12-3/TRBV12-4
j_gene: TRBJ2-5
d_gene: NA
abundance: many
CDR3nt: TGTGCCAGCAGTTTAGAGGGAAGGGAGTGGGAGACCCAGTACTTC
CDR3aa: CASSLEGREWETQYF

v_gene: TRBV28
j_gene: TRBJ2-7
d_gene: TRBD1
abundance: many
CDR3nt: TGTGCCAGCAGTTTAGGACAGGGGGCCGCATACGAGCAGTACTTC
CDR3aa: CASSLGQGAAYEQYF